A single sample is the source of the 24 T cell receptor beta chains below, sequenced in a study of CD8 T cells in Susac syndrome. The RNA, about 0.45 to 1 ug, was put through reverse transcription using random hexamers. TCRdb reprocessed the immunoSEQ multiplex PCR reads with MiXCR, giving one entry per CDR3 protein. This table has some 200,000 distinct CDR3 sequences, 90% to 95% appearing once. Specimen: CD8+ T cells from PBMCs. These receptors were obtained from a human donor with multiple sclerosis.

Only one count was recorded for this clonotype. The chain employs TRBV12-3 or TRBV12-4 and TRBJ2-1; 9 positions agree with TRBD2. CDR3 length: 14 residues. V was clipped by 10 bases and J by 6 bases; unmatched bases: 10. The DNA for the CDR3 is TGTGCCACCACACATAGCGGGAGTCTCAATGAGCAGTTCTTC. This codes for CATTHSGSLNEQFF.

The rearrangement uses TRBV20-1 and TRBJ2-7; D gene unclear. Germline-derived CDR1 and CDR2 are DFQATT and SNEGSKA (reference sequence). The CDR3 extends over 14 amino acids. The V and J ends lost 4 bases and 2 bases respectively, with 15 bases between them. The CDR3 region is CSANSYEQAYEQYF. The CDR3 DNA reads as TGCAGTGCTAACAGTTATGAGCAGGCCTACGAGCAGTACTTC.

V usage is TRBV30 and J usage is TRBJ2-1; TRBD1 matches at 8 bases. V trimming: 4 bases; J trimming: 7 bases; junction bases outside the gene matches: 3. This CDR3 has 12 residues. Germline assignment: CDR1 GTSNPN and CDR2 SVGIG (reference sequence). CDR3 nucleotide sequence: TGTGCCTGGAATACAGGGGGGAATGAGCAGTTCTTC. Encoded protein: CAWNTGGNEQFF.

This chain connects TRBV4-1 to TRBJ2-7, with D perhaps TRBD2 (6 bases). The CDR3 sequence is 14 residues long. Per the germline V gene, CDR1 is MGHRA and CDR2 is YSYEKL. The V gene lost 1 base and the J gene lost 7 bases, with 14 bases spanning the gap. Written as DNA, the CDR3 is TGCGCCAGCAGCCAAGTGACGGAGGGAATTGAGCAGTACTTC. Its translation is CASSQVTEGIEQYF.

The chain links TRBV5-1 to TRBJ2-1; D is perhaps TRBD1 (6 bases). The length of the CDR3 is 17 residues. Germline CDR1 and CDR2: SGHRS and YFSETQ. V was clipped by 5 bases and J by 0 bases, with 18 bases between them. CDR3 protein: CASRYEQGLSSYNEQFF. CDR3 sequence (DNA): TGCGCCAGCAGATATGAACAGGGATTGAGCTCCTACAATGAGCAGTTCTTC.

The rearrangement joins TRBV9 to TRBJ2-2, with D possibly being TRBD1 or TRBD2 (5 bases each). Germline CDR1 and CDR2: SGDLS and YYNGEE. The CDR3 contains 14 residues. With 4 bases removed from V and 8 bases from J, the gap between germline ends came to 15 bases. The CDR3 reads CASSSPVGGGELFF. CDR3 DNA: TGTGCCAGCAGCAGCCCCGTTGGGGGAGGGGAGCTGTTTTTT.

The chain combines TRBV6-6 with TRBJ2-3, with no clear D. Trimming stripped 6 bases from V and 1 base from J, with 8 bases between. The germline V gene has CDR1 MNHNY and CDR2 SVGAGI (reference sequence). The CDR3 is 13 residues long. CDR3 DNA sequence: TGTGCCAGCAGCTCCTTGGGCACAGATACGCAGTATTTT. Translated: CASSSLGTDTQYF.

CDR3 protein: CASRRTYQETQYF. The CDR3, as DNA: TGTGCCAGCAGGCGTACATACCAAGAGACCCAGTACTTC. The chain joins TRBV7-9 to TRBJ2-5, with D hard to call. This CDR3 comprises 13 residues. V dropped 6 bases and J dropped 0 bases, with 8 bases sitting between them. Germline loops: CDR1 SEHNR, CDR2 FQNEAQ (reference sequence).

This rearrangement joins TRBV7-2 to TRBJ1-2; perhaps TRBD1 as D (5 bases). The CDR3 spans 17 residues. The V gene's germline CDR1 is SGHTA and CDR2 FQGNSA. V was cut by 3 bases and J by 4 bases, with 21 bases left in between. The CDR3 DNA follows: TGTGCCAGCAGCTTTCAGGGTTCCGCCGAGTGGGGCTATGGCTACACCTTC. Its protein is CASSFQGSAEWGYGYTF. Full variable domain (rest looked up from reference TRBV7-2 and TRBJ1-2): GAGVSQSPSNKVTEKGKDVELRCDPISGHTALYWYRQSLGQGLEFLIYFQGNSAPDKSGLPSDRFSAERTGGSVSTLTIQRTQQEDSAVYLCASSFQGSAEWGYGYTFGSGTRLTVV.

The gene calls are TRBV5-5 and TRBJ2-7, with 9 bases aligning to TRBD1. V gave up 3 bases and J gave up 0 bases; unmatched junction bases: 10. Germline V gives CDR1 SGHKS, CDR2 YYEKEE (reference sequence). The CDR3 runs to 17 residues. The CDR3 nucleotides read TGTGCCAGCAGCTCCCCGGGACAGGGACTGAGCTCCTACGAGCAGTACTTC. Translated, it gives CASSSPGQGLSSYEQYF. Drawing the rest from reference TRBV5-5 and TRBJ2-7, the complete variable domain is DAGVTQSPTHLIKTRGQQVTLRCSPISGHKSVSWYQQVLGQGPQFIFQYYEKEERGRGNFPDRFSARQFPNYSSELNVNALLLGDSALYLCASSSPGQGLSSYEQYFGPGTRLTVT.

The rearrangement uses TRBV29-1 and TRBJ2-1, with 7 positions matching TRBD2. Germline V gives CDR1 SQVTM, CDR2 ANQGSEA. The CDR3 consists of 17 residues. With 3 bases clipped from V and 7 bases from J, the junction kept 18 bases outside the gene matches. DNA for the CDR3: TGCAGCGTTGAGGGAAGGAGGGAGGGCCCTCCAGGGAATGAGCAGTTCTTC. The encoded protein is CSVEGRREGPPGNEQFF.

This clonotype occurred once. The rearrangement joins TRBV3-1 to TRBJ2-2, with D tentatively TRBD2 (6 bases). V was clipped by 4 bases and J by 4 bases, with 10 bases between them. Per germline, CDR1 LGHDT and CDR2 YNNKEL (reference sequence). The CDR3 extends over 14 amino acids. CDR3 protein: CASSRDWFTGELFF. As DNA, the CDR3 is TGTGCCAGCAGCCGGGACTGGTTCACCGGGGAGCTGTTTTTT.

The rearrangement joins TRBV21-1 to TRBJ2-1. TRBV21-1 is a known pseudogene. The CDR3 is 16 residues long. CDR3: CASTYFGECSYNEQFF. The CDR3 DNA follows: TGTGCCAGCACCTACTTTGGTGAGTGCTCCTACAATGAGCAGTTCTTC.

V usage is TRBV3-1 and J usage is TRBJ1-6; 10 bases agree with TRBD1. V lost 4 bases, J lost 11 bases, and 8 bases stayed unmatched. The CDR3 runs 15 residues. Germline V lookup: CDR1 LGHDT, CDR2 YNNKEL (reference sequence). CDR3 coding DNA: TGTGCCAGCAGCCCCAGGACAGGGGGTTTTCCACCCCTCCACTTT. It codes for CASSPRTGGFPPLHF.

This rearrangement joins TRBV7-9 to TRBJ2-3, with 7 bases identical to TRBD2. J gave up 4 bases and V 5 bases, and 6 bases lay outside the gene matches. Germline V gene lookup returns CDR1 SEHNR and CDR2 FQNEAQ (reference sequence). The CDR3 is made up of 14 amino acids. CDR3 region: CASSETAGADTQYF. The CDR3 nucleotides read TGTGCCAGCAGCGAAACGGCGGGAGCAGATACGCAGTATTTT.

V and J are TRBV3-1 and TRBJ2-5; D gene uncertain. V was clipped by 5 bases and J by 2 bases, with 15 bases between them. The CDR3 length is 15 residues. Germline lookup yields CDR1 LGHDT and CDR2 YNNKEL (reference sequence). CDR3 DNA: TGTGCCAGCAGCACCCCGGCGGCAGGACAAGAGACCCAGTACTTC. As protein: CASSTPAAGQETQYF.

V usage is TRBV6-2 or TRBV6-3 and J usage is TRBJ2-1; 9 bases are shared with TRBD2. The V gene end was trimmed by 9 bases and the J gene end by 4 bases; junction bases not matched to a gene: 10. The length of the CDR3 is 15 residues. Looked up from germline, CDR1 is MNHEY and CDR2 is SVGEGT. In DNA, the CDR3 is TGTGCCAGTATGGGCGGGGGGGGCTCATACAATGAGCAGTTCTTC. It translates to CASMGGGGSYNEQFF.

V and J are TRBV9 and TRBJ2-7; D is unresolved. V lost 0 bases and J lost 6, with 10 bases in between. The CDR3 runs 13 residues. Germline V gene lookup returns CDR1 SGDLS and CDR2 YYNGEE. CDR3 protein: CASSVEAVGEQYF. CDR3 nucleotide sequence: TGTGCCAGCAGCGTAGAGGCGGTGGGCGAGCAGTACTTC.

This sequence joins TRBV9 and TRBJ2-2; possibly TRBD1 or TRBD2 for D (5 bases each). V lost 5 bases and J 3 bases, leaving 11 bases between the germline ends. This CDR3 is built from 14 residues. Germline V CDR1 and CDR2: SGDLS, YYNGEE. CDR3 amino acids: CASSFGAHTGELFF. CDR3 in DNA: TGTGCCAGCAGTTTCGGGGCCCACACCGGGGAGCTGTTTTTT.

This clonotype has just one count. This chain joins TRBV12-3 or TRBV12-4 and TRBJ2-1, with TRBD2 matching over 11 bases. The CDR3 contains 16 residues. V gave up 3 bases and J gave up 4 bases; unmatched junction bases: 5. This CDR3 reads CASSFSSGRAYNEQFF. The CDR3 nucleotides are TGTGCCAGCAGTTTTAGTAGCGGGAGGGCATACAATGAGCAGTTCTTC.

The genes are TRBV11-2 and TRBJ2-7, with 10 bases matching TRBD1. Germline CDR1 reads SGHAT; CDR2 reads FQNNGV. V shed 5 bases, J shed 2 bases, and the junction held 9 bases outside the gene matches. The CDR3 has 16 residues. CDR3 DNA sequence: TGTGCCAGCAGCCTGGGGACAGGGGATATCCCCTACGAGCAGTACTTC. It specifies CASSLGTGDIPYEQYF.

The rearrangement uses TRBV11-2 and TRBJ1-4; no reliable D call. Trimming pared 1 base from V and 7 bases from J, leaving 10 bases between. Germline assignment: CDR1 SGHAT and CDR2 FQNNGV. This CDR3 region has 14 residues. CDR3: CASSLGFSAEKLFF. As DNA, the CDR3 is TGTGCCAGCAGCTTAGGATTTTCAGCTGAAAAACTGTTTTTT. The full variable domain, completed using reference TRBV11-2 and TRBJ1-4, is EAGVAQSPRYKIIEKRQSVAFWCNPISGHATLYWYQQILGQGPKLLIQFQNNGVVDDSQLPKDRFSAERLKGVDSTLKIQPAKLEDSAVYLCASSLGFSAEKLFFGSGTQLSVL.

The rearrangement joins TRBV29-1 to TRBJ1-1, with D unclear. CDR1 is SQVTM and CDR2 is ANQGSEA in the germline V gene. Trimming took off 2 bases at V and 4 bases at J, with 2 bases between the two ends. The CDR3 has 10 residues. The DNA of the CDR3 is TGCAGCGTTGAAAGCACTGAAGCTTTCTTT. Translated, it gives CSVESTEAFF.

The J gene is TRBJ1-2, the V gene TRBV5-1; TRBD1 might be the D (6 bases). V lost 0 bases and J 3 bases, leaving 9 bases between the germline ends. CDR1 is SGHRS and CDR2 is YFSETQ in the germline V gene. The CDR3 sequence is 14 residues long. CDR3 residues: CASSLVRGDYGYTF. The CDR3 nucleotides read TGCGCCAGCAGCTTGGTGAGGGGGGACTATGGCTACACCTTC.